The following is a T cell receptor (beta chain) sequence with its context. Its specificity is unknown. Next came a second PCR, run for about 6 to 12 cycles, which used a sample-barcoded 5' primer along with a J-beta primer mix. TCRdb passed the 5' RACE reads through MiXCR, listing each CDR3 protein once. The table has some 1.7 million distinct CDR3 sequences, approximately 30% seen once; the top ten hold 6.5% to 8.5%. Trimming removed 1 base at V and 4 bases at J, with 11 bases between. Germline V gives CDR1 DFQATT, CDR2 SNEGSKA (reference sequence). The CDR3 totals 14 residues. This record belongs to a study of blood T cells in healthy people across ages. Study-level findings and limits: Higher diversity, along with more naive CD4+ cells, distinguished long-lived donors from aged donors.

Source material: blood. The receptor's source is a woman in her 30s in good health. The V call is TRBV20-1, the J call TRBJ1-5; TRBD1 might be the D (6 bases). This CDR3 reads CSARGGAGNQPQHF. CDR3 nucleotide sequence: TGCAGTGCTAGAGGGGGGGCCGGAAATCAGCCCCAGCATTTT.